This entry concerns a single TCR beta chain. The target antigen is unknown. Deletions cut 0 bases from V and 6 bases from J, with 7 bases between. Per the germline V gene, CDR1 is SGDLS and CDR2 is YYNGEE. CDR3 length: 13 residues. There were only healthy Caucasians among the donors. Unique molecular identifiers were present on the cDNA, which also gained a universal primer site by template switching. TCRdb redid the calling of the 5' RACE reads with MiXCR, one entry per CDR3 protein. The table includes about 520,000 distinct CDR3 sequences, roughly a fifth detected once. The data were obtained in a study of identical twins. General study results and limits: With abundant cord blood beta clonotypes, insertions were fewer; memory repertoires showed no such pattern.

These same data were also listed under a study on T cells expressing NK-cell markers. From that second work: Within the sequenced cohort of eight donors, seven exhibited HCMV seropositivity and one was seronegative.

The TCR comes from a woman aged 18-29 years in good health. The chain employs TRBV9 and TRBJ1-5; no firm D call. The source material was CD4+ T cells sorted from blood. Here the CDR3 reads CASSVDPAQPQHF. DNA of the CDR3: TGTGCCAGCAGCGTAGACCCGGCTCAGCCCCAGCATTTT.